The TCR beta chain described here comes from a study of blood T cells in healthy people across ages. This clonotype was counted only a few times. What it binds is unknown. Together with a sample-barcoded 5' primer, a J-beta primer mix was included in a second PCR lasting roughly 6 to 12 cycles. Each CDR3 protein is one row after TCRdb ran MiXCR on the 5' RACE reads. The sample includes hundreds of thousands of distinct CDR3 sequences, around three fifths of them seen just once. Researchers isolated at least 6.5 million PBMCs per sample. This CDR3 region has 15 residues. Germline assignment: CDR1 SQVTM and CDR2 ANQGSEA. Trimming took off 5 bases at V and 4 bases at J, with 18 bases between the two ends. General observations from the study: Both higher diversity and more naive CD4+ cells marked long-lived donors when set against aged donors.

Sequenced: blood. This chain uses TRBV29-1 with TRBJ2-1, with TRBD1 as a possible D gene (7 bases). The sequence came from a middle-aged man in good health. In nucleotides, the CDR3 is TGCAGCGTTCTAAGGGCAGGGGGACTTTACAATGAGCAGTTCTTC. Translation gives CSVLRAGGLYNEQFF.